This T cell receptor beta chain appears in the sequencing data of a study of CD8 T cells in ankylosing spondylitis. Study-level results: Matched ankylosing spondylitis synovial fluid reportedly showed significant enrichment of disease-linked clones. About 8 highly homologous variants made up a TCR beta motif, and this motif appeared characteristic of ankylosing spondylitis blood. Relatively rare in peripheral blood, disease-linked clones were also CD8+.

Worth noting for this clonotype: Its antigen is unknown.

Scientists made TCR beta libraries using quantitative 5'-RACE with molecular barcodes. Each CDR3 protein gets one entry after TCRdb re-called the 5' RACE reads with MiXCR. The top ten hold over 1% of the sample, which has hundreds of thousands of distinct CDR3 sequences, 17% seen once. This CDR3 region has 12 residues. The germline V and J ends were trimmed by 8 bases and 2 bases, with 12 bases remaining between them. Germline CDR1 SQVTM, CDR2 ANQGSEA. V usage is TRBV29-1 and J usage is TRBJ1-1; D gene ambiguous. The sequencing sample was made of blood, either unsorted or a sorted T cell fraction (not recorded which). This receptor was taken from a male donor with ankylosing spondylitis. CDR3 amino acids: CSHRNLNTEAFF. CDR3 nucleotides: TGCAGCCACCGAAACCTAAACACTGAAGCTTTCTTT.